This T cell receptor (beta chain) emerged from a study of blood T cell repertoires in COVID-19 (TCRdb year 2020). As for the study more broadly: Samples covering the acute and convalescent phases of COVID-19 were provided by collaborators in the United States, Italy and Spain. The material from the prospective study consisted of cDNA or gDNA derived from T cells, B-cell-depleted T cells, or PBMCs. Subjects who had been exposed to COVID-19, were actively infected with it, or had recovered from it provided the deeply sampled blood TCRbeta repertoires that made up the dataset. A freely available public database, intended as a resource for researchers studying the immune response to SARS-CoV-2, is where the repertoires were released. Samples came from the ongoing ImmuneRACE study (first 160 participants) plus 1,254 subjects from 6 global collaborators. A de-identified subject ID, COVID-19 status, age in years and sex were almost always included in the sample metadata. HLA class I and class II types, where available, came from metadata supplied by the sample provider rather than from assay-based typing.

To note about this clone: Its antigen target is currently unknown. There are no base qualities to consult, and no much larger clone falls within one base.

From cysteine to phenylalanine, the CDR3 is 14 amino acids long. Of all the DNA, just the CDR3 is kept, 42 bases in frame from base 1. The V end gives up 6 bases and the J end 7 bases, leaving 11 bases in the junction not matched to a gene. The germline V gene encodes CDR1 SGHDT and CDR2 YYEEEE. General conclusions and limits of the study: Clinical and demographic metadata were provided uncurated, with the amount varying by source and participant.

TCRbeta CDR3 regions were amplified from genomic DNA using the immunoSEQ Assay, a bias-controlled multiplex PCR. Per the source publication's procedure: Nucleated cell counts per sample were estimated from amplification of reference gene primers within the assay. To quantify the absolute abundance of each unique TCRbeta CDR3 rearrangement, sequence reads were collapsed and filtered. For each sample, productive Simpson clonality was calculated by taking the square root of Simpson's diversity index across productive rearrangements. As stored in TCRdb, this immuneACCESS dataset retains in-frame rearrangements with V and J assigned. A fraction of the clones does not appear; measured against another copy, unresolved V genes explain less than half of the discrepancy, and the remainder lacks a known reason. V, J and clone size are taken as reported in that table, and D and trimming were inferred from the DNA itself. The sample data list about 150,000 clones, and approximately 80% of these were observed just once. 5% of the sample is in the top ten clones.

The collaborating institutions used their own protocols to collect whole blood in K2EDTA tubes. For TCRbeta analysis, collaborators shipped samples in one of three forms: frozen whole blood, isolated PBMCs, or DNA extracted from either of those sample types. The rearrangement combines TRBV5-6 with TRBJ1-2; 8 central nucleotides agree with TRBD1. Material: peripheral blood. The sequence was obtained from a woman between 45 and 65 years old with acute or convalescent COVID-19. The bases read TGTGCCAGCACCCTTGGCAGGGGGCTATCTGGCTACACCTTC. Translated, it reads CASTLGRGLSGYTF.